The 18 T cell receptor beta chains in this list originate from one sample, sequenced in a study of T cells expressing NK-cell markers. No DNA is given; TCRdb re-called the 5' RACE reads and lists each CDR3 protein once. The sample's table shows roughly 180,000 distinct CDR3 sequences. The material sequenced was blood T cells: a sorted CD56 or NKG2C T cell subset, CD4+ or CD8+ T cells, or bulk PBMC T cells (not recorded which). Source of these receptors: a woman aged 18 to 69 in good health.

The chain joins TRBV18 to TRBJ1-1; TCRdb returns TRBD1, unconfirmable since there is no DNA. Germline V CDR1 and CDR2: KGHSH, LQKENI. The CDR3 spans 17 residues. The CDR3 is CASSPLPPGPGATEAFF.

V and J are TRBV20-1 and TRBJ2-5. CDR1 is DFQATT and CDR2 is SNEGSKA in the germline V gene (reference sequence). The CDR3 length is 13 residues. The CDR3 sequence: CTSTRGSPETQYF.

The gene calls are TRBV5-1 and TRBJ1-2. CDR1 and CDR2 from the germline V gene are SGHRS and YFSETQ. This CDR3 spans 12 amino acids. CDR3: CASSFGVNGYTF.

The V gene is TRBV6-5, the J gene TRBJ1-2; TCRdb calls TRBD1, which cannot be checked without DNA. Per germline, CDR1 MNHEY and CDR2 SVGAGI. There are 16 residues in the CDR3. CDR3 sequence reads: CASRGGRDRSYGSYTF.

The rearrangement joins TRBV5-1 to TRBJ1-1; no DNA is available, so the TRBD1 call from TCRdb remains unchecked. Germline V CDR1 and CDR2: SGHRS, YFSETQ. This CDR3 is built from 15 residues. The CDR3 region is CASSLAPTGDTEAFF.

This chain joins TRBV6-5 and TRBJ2-1; the D call of TRBD2 rests on TCRdb alone, since no DNA is present to check it. The CDR3 has 15 amino acids. Germline CDR1 and CDR2: MNHEY and SVGAGI. CDR3: CASSYWAGGYNEQFF.

The chain has TRBV28 and TRBJ1-1; the D gene TCRdb calls, TRBD1, cannot be checked with no DNA. CDR3 size: 15 residues. Germline V CDR1 and CDR2: MDHEN, SYDVKM. The CDR3 protein is CASTASRGIATEAFF.

The chain recombines TRBV4-1 with TRBJ1-3. The CDR3 totals 17 residues. CDR1 and CDR2 (germline): MGHRA, YSYEKL. CDR3 in amino acids: CASSQEGSWVSGNTIYF.

The chain has TRBV3-1 and TRBJ2-2; with no DNA, the TCRdb D assignment of TRBD2 cannot be verified. The CDR3 has 13 residues. CDR1 is LGHDT, CDR2 YNNKEL, per germline (reference sequence). The CDR3 is CATRVAGPGELFF.

The CDR3 loop is CASSFTTGTSFSYF. The rearrangement links TRBV5-1 to TRBJ2-3; TCRdb names TRBD2, which stays unverified in the absence of DNA. CDR3 length: 14 residues. CDR1 SGHRS and CDR2 YFSETQ come from the germline V gene.

The chain joins TRBV4-1 to TRBJ1-1; TCRdb names TRBD1, which stays unverified in the absence of DNA. CDR3 length: 13 amino acids. Looked up from germline, CDR1 is MGHRA and CDR2 is YSYEKL. The CDR3 reads CASSQADGGEAFF.

The chain carries TRBV9 and TRBJ1-1; TCRdb names TRBD1, which stays unverified in the absence of DNA. The CDR3 has 13 amino acids. The V gene's germline CDR1 is SGDLS and CDR2 YYNGEE. This CDR3 is CASSGGGNTEAFF.

The chain recombines TRBV12-3 or TRBV12-4 with TRBJ2-1; TCRdb's assignment of TRBD1 cannot be checked, as there is no DNA. The CDR3 spans 15 residues. The CDR3: CASSLTGGGYNEQFF.

CDR3 residues: CASSQKAGVGIVEQFF. The chain employs TRBV14 and TRBJ2-1; TCRdb indicates TRBD2, and absent DNA this call remains unverified. The germline V gene has CDR1 SGHDN and CDR2 FVKESK. The CDR3 spans 16 residues.

The V call is TRBV2, the J call TRBJ2-3; no DNA is available, so the TRBD2 call from TCRdb remains unchecked. The CDR3 has 15 residues. Germline lookup yields CDR1 SNHLY and CDR2 FYNNEI. CDR3 region: CASSGASDYRDTQYF.

The V call is TRBV5-1, the J call TRBJ2-1; TCRdb outputs TRBD2, but without DNA this stays unchecked. The germline V gene has CDR1 SGHRS and CDR2 YFSETQ. This CDR3 comprises 16 residues. CDR3 amino acids: CASRTGTSGRSNEQFF.

The genes are TRBV5-5 and TRBJ1-1. The CDR3 has 15 residues. Germline V CDR1 and CDR2: SGHKS, YYEKEE (reference sequence). Here the CDR3 reads CASSFPRGRDTEAFF.

This clonotype is deemed medium-sized by its frequency. The chain has TRBV12-3 or TRBV12-4 and TRBJ1-1; TCRdb proposes TRBD1, but this gene call is untestable without DNA. This CDR3 has 15 amino acids. CDR3: CASSPRGDGDTEAFF.